The present entry profiles one T cell receptor (beta chain) with its context. Sequence at one end of the junction differs from germline and may be a read error. This sample stems from a study of tumor-infiltrating lymphocytes in primary liver carcinoma. About the research overall: Stage T1-T3 N0M0 tumors spanned about 4 to 11 cm. Samples yielded about 3.65 to 8 million productive TCRbeta reads, similar across tissue types.

A constant-region primer served to make TCR beta cDNA from approximately 490 ng total RNA. Researchers made the TCR beta libraries by running three nested multiplex PCR rounds with slightly modified ARM-PCR. The study ran its first two PCR rounds for nine to eleven cycles each, using TRBV1-TRBV30 forward primers and a C-beta reverse primer. TCRdb re-called the multiplex PCR reads with MiXCR, one entry per CDR3 protein. The sample lists roughly 120,000 distinct CDR3 sequences; 64% were seen once. From germline, CDR1 is SGHNT and CDR2 YENEEA. The length of the CDR3 is 15 residues. Total RNA and DNA came together from roughly 20-30 mg of bulk tissue without cell sorting. Whichever tumor sample was examined, it had over 80% viable tumor cells.

Source material: liver tumor tissue from sampling region 3. Subset denoted: tumor region T3, left-lateral pole. The V and J genes are TRBV11-3 and TRBJ2-1; 9 nucleotides align to TRBD2. This receptor was identified in an older woman with primary liver carcinoma and hepatitis B virus infection. This chain's CDR3 is CTSSPRGSGSNEQFF. As DNA, the CDR3 is TGTACCAGTAGCCCTCGGGGTAGCGGGAGCAATGAGCAGTTCTTC.